A selection of T cell receptor beta chains follows, all from one sample in a study of cytomegalovirus exposure and HLA in healthy donors. Repertoires were generated with immunoSEQ multiplex PCR, while TCRdb's copy carries only in-frame clones and drops some. The sample yields approximately 6,800 clones, around 56% seen once. The material sequenced was PBMCs. The receptors were sampled from a man aged 25 to 40 in good health and CMV-seropositive. The conserved cysteine and the conserved F or W are not part of the CDR3 here. A clone size is listed for some rows: how often the clone was seen (once, few, many), or a class if it is expanded.

J gene,clone size,V gene,CDR3 protein
TRBJ1-1,.,TRBV4-3,ASSPSLSARGEDSF
TRBJ2-1,.,TRBV4-3,ASSQDVLADNEQF
TRBJ2-3,.,TRBV6-4,ASSEGLAGDTQY
TRBJ1-2,.,TRBV25-1,ASSVGPGGYGYT
TRBJ2-5,.,TRBV10-3,AISESESGGAPQETQY
TRBJ1-6,.,TRBV6-5,ASSSVPELPLH
TRBJ1-6,.,TRBV30,AWSVGRAALSSYNSPLH
TRBJ1-4,.,TRBV29-1,SVEQEKLF
TRBJ1-5,.,TRBV6-1,ASSELAQPQH
TRBJ2-7,large,TRBV7-6,ASSFNPDRFYEQY
TRBJ2-7,.,TRBV19,ASSSGREQY
TRBJ2-3,few,TRBV6-5,ATGTSGGVTDTQY
TRBJ2-7,medium-sized,TRBV5-6,ASSLAHLAEQY
TRBJ1-5,.,TRBV6-5,ASRRGGNQPQH
TRBJ2-1,.,TRBV7-2,ASSLRGVNEQF
TRBJ1-4,.,TRBV29-1,SVEIQGELF
TRBJ1-1,.,TRBV29-1,SVSRNMNTEAF
TRBJ1-6,.,TRBV29-1,SVEDGPRRYSPLH
TRBJ1-2,.,TRBV7-8,ASSVNRLSGYT
TRBJ1-6,.,TRBV29-1,SVRGEKDSPLH
TRBJ2-2,.,TRBV4-3,ASSHGTGAAGELF
TRBJ1-2,few,TRBV5-4,ASSFGRLGYT
TRBJ1-1,once,TRBV29-1,SVRKTGLGAF
TRBJ1-1,.,TRBV10-1,ASSERAYVNTEAF
TRBJ1-1,few,TRBV30,AWSLKWGYTEAF
TRBJ2-7,.,TRBV7-2,ASSFGTRYEQY
TRBJ1-1,.,TRBV25-1,ASSGHRQGATEAF
TRBJ1-1,.,TRBV29-1,SGIRGEVTEAF
TRBJ2-7,.,TRBV13,ASSLVAGNYEQC
TRBJ1-1,.,TRBV5-4,ASSPRAGSNTEAF
TRBJ1-2,.,TRBV28,ASSLLTDNGYT
TRBJ2-3,few,TRBV30,AWSGQQSRDTQY
TRBJ2-2,.,TRBV29-1,SVASGTGRTGELF
TRBJ1-2,once,TRBV29-1,SVDTGTAENYGYT
TRBJ2-3,.,TRBV10-3,ATQGRESDTQY
TRBJ1-2,.,TRBV25-1,ASRASGNYGYT
TRBJ1-5,few,TRBV13,ASSLGQGGNQPQH
TRBJ1-1,medium-sized,TRBV6-4,ASSEEQGATEAF
TRBJ2-7,few,TRBV2,ASKTDSVEQY